One T cell receptor (beta chain) is described in this entry. Antigen unknown. Data came from immunoSEQ multiplex PCR; TCRdb stores just in-frame clones and leaves some out. The table has about 15,000 clones, 72% seen once; the top ten hold about 48%. Focal radiation plus CTLA-4 blockade with ipilimumab was administered to patients who had chemo-refractory metastatic non-small-cell lung cancer. The data originate from a study of radiotherapy plus CTLA-4 blockade in lung cancer. Overall study results and limits: Radiotherapy plus ipilimumab was followed by expansion in blood of tumor-derived TCR clones.

Trimming left V 8 bases short and J 5 bases short, with 17 bases between. Germline lookup yields CDR1 SQVTM and CDR2 ANQGSEA. CDR3 length: 13 amino acids. The sequence was obtained from a human donor with non-small cell lung cancer whose response to radiotherapy plus ipilimumab could not be evaluated. V usage is TRBV29-1 and J usage is TRBJ2-3, with a weak D call TRBD2 (5 bases). The sample was peripheral blood, taken from a patient treated with radiotherapy plus ipilimumab. In DNA, the CDR3 is TGCAGCTCTCTAGCCCGGGTTGGAGATACGCAGTATTTT. Its translation is CSSLARVGDTQYF.